What follows describes a single TCR beta chain. This entry is derived from a study of blood T cell repertoires in COVID-19. Using immunoSEQ multiplex PCR, the repertoire was profiled, and TCRdb retains in-frame clones only, with some absent. This table holds about 100,000 clones, more than 75% found once. Trimming at V came to 5 bases and at J to 5 bases, leaving 18 bases not matched to a gene. This CDR3 contains 17 residues. From germline, CDR1 is SQVTM and CDR2 ANQGSEA. What was sequenced was peripheral blood. The TCR originated in a man aged 55 to 70 with active or convalescent COVID-19. The V call is TRBV29-1, the J call TRBJ2-1; 7 bases are shared with TRBD2. For the CDR3, the DNA is TGCAGCGTTCGACCTTATGATCTAGCGGTGGTAGACAATGAGCAGTTCTTC. Its translation is CSVRPYDLAVVDNEQFF.